The rows below give T cell receptor beta chains drawn from one sample of a study of identical twins. TCRdb passed the 5' RACE reads through MiXCR, listing each CDR3 protein once. Of about 460,000 distinct CDR3 sequences listed, 13% to 15% were seen once; the top ten hold around 0.52%. The data also belong to a second study, concerning yellow fever vaccine responses in identical twins.

What was sequenced was CD4+ T cells sorted from blood. The receptors derive from a young woman in good health. The CDR3 runs from the conserved cysteine through the conserved F or W. The D gene is left open where the match is weak. A row's size may be missing; if present it is once, few, many or a size class.

j_call: TRBJ2-7; d_call: TRBD2; clone_size: -; v_call: TRBV18; cdr3_aa: CASSPSGGSSYEQYF; cdr3_nt: TGTGCCAGCTCACCGAGCGGGGGGAGCTCCTACGAGCAGTACTTC
j_call: TRBJ2-6; d_call: -; clone_size: few; v_call: TRBV27; cdr3_aa: CASGGGRISGANVLTF; cdr3_nt: TGTGCCAGCGGTGGGGGGAGGATCTCTGGGGCCAACGTCCTGACTTTC
j_call: TRBJ2-1; d_call: TRBD2; clone_size: few; v_call: TRBV5-1; cdr3_aa: CASSLTSGSRKFF; cdr3_nt: TGCGCCAGCAGCTTAACTAGCGGGAGTAGAAAGTTCTTC
j_call: TRBJ1-2; d_call: -; clone_size: many; v_call: TRBV29-1; cdr3_aa: CSVDWAGQYGYTF; cdr3_nt: TGCAGCGTTGATTGGGCAGGCCAATATGGCTACACCTTC
j_call: TRBJ2-5; d_call: TRBD1; clone_size: few; v_call: TRBV12-3/TRBV12-4; cdr3_aa: CASSTYRGETQYF; cdr3_nt: TGTGCCAGCAGTACCTACAGGGGTGAGACCCAGTACTTC
j_call: TRBJ2-1; d_call: TRBD2; clone_size: few; v_call: TRBV20-1; cdr3_aa: CSAMRLAGGDEQFF; cdr3_nt: TGCAGTGCTATGAGACTAGCGGGAGGTGATGAGCAGTTCTTC
j_call: TRBJ2-3; d_call: TRBD2; clone_size: few; v_call: TRBV9; cdr3_aa: CASSVDLEAYGAGGSDTQYF; cdr3_nt: TGTGCCAGCAGCGTAGATTTGGAAGCGTACGGTGCGGGAGGTTCAGATACGCAGTATTTT
j_call: TRBJ1-1; d_call: -; clone_size: few; v_call: TRBV2; cdr3_aa: CASIFRRENTEAFF; cdr3_nt: TGTGCCAGCATCTTCCGGCGGGAAAACACTGAAGCTTTCTTT
j_call: TRBJ2-1; d_call: TRBD2; clone_size: -; v_call: TRBV28; cdr3_aa: CASSLKRGSYNEQFF; cdr3_nt: TGTGCCAGCAGTTTAAAGCGGGGCTCCTACAATGAGCAGTTCTTC
j_call: TRBJ2-1; d_call: -; clone_size: many; v_call: TRBV3-1; cdr3_aa: CASSQDSGRVNEQFF; cdr3_nt: TGTGCCAGCAGCCAAGATTCTGGCAGAGTCAATGAGCAGTTCTTC
j_call: TRBJ1-1; d_call: TRBD1; clone_size: -; v_call: TRBV7-9; cdr3_aa: CASSLLLTGVEAFF; cdr3_nt: TGTGCCAGCAGCTTACTCTTGACAGGGGTTGAAGCTTTCTTT
j_call: TRBJ2-1; d_call: TRBD2; clone_size: many; v_call: TRBV18; cdr3_aa: CASSPRTSGNNEQFF; cdr3_nt: TGTGCCAGCTCACCACGGACTAGCGGAAATAATGAGCAGTTCTTC
j_call: TRBJ1-6; d_call: TRBD1; clone_size: few; v_call: TRBV5-1; cdr3_aa: CASSRGTGNSPLHF; cdr3_nt: TGCGCCAGCAGCCGAGGGACAGGGAATTCACCCCTCCACTTT
j_call: TRBJ1-2; d_call: -; clone_size: -; v_call: TRBV6-2/TRBV6-3; cdr3_aa: CASSSQRQATSYGYTF; cdr3_nt: TGTGCCAGCAGCTCACAACGACAGGCGACCTCCTATGGCTACACCTTC
j_call: TRBJ2-2; d_call: -; clone_size: -; v_call: TRBV10-3; cdr3_aa: CASRTAMNTGELFF; cdr3_nt: TGTGCCTCCAGGACCGCCATGAACACCGGGGAGCTGTTTTTT
j_call: TRBJ2-1; d_call: -; clone_size: few; v_call: TRBV10-3; cdr3_aa: CAISESAQYNEQFF; cdr3_nt: TGTGCCATCAGTGAGTCCGCCCAGTACAATGAGCAGTTCTTC
j_call: TRBJ2-1; d_call: TRBD2; clone_size: -; v_call: TRBV20-1; cdr3_aa: CSARMGGRGSYNEQFF; cdr3_nt: TGCAGTGCTAGGATGGGAGGGAGAGGCTCCTACAATGAGCAGTTCTTC
j_call: TRBJ2-7; d_call: TRBD2; clone_size: -; v_call: TRBV25-1; cdr3_aa: CASSGNSGGAYEQYF; cdr3_nt: TGTGCCAGCAGTGGAAATAGCGGGGGGGCTTACGAGCAGTACTTC
j_call: TRBJ2-3; d_call: -; clone_size: -; v_call: TRBV10-3; cdr3_aa: CAIAGVGTDTQYF; cdr3_nt: TGTGCCATCGCCGGGGTAGGCACAGATACGCAGTATTTT
j_call: TRBJ2-5; d_call: TRBD1; clone_size: many; v_call: TRBV4-3; cdr3_aa: CASSHEDRGATQYF; cdr3_nt: TGCGCCAGCAGCCATGAGGACAGGGGGGCGACCCAGTACTTC
j_call: TRBJ2-1; d_call: TRBD2; clone_size: -; v_call: TRBV14; cdr3_aa: CASSTGLAGPYNEQFF; cdr3_nt: TGTGCCAGCAGCACGGGACTAGCGGGACCCTACAATGAGCAGTTCTTC
j_call: TRBJ2-3; d_call: -; clone_size: many; v_call: TRBV25-1; cdr3_aa: CASSAVGTTDTQYF; cdr3_nt: TGTGCCAGCAGTGCGGTTGGAACCACAGATACGCAGTATTTT
j_call: TRBJ2-2; d_call: TRBD2; clone_size: -; v_call: TRBV6-6; cdr3_aa: CASSRTSGVELFF; cdr3_nt: TGTGCCAGCAGTCGGACTAGCGGGGTGGAGCTGTTTTTT
j_call: TRBJ2-1; d_call: -; clone_size: few; v_call: TRBV5-1; cdr3_aa: CASSTSGHSYNEQFF; cdr3_nt: TGCGCCAGCAGTACAAGCGGCCACTCCTACAATGAGCAGTTCTTC
j_call: TRBJ2-6; d_call: -; clone_size: -; v_call: TRBV2; cdr3_aa: CASSVRGNGANVLTF; cdr3_nt: TGTGCCAGCAGTGTTCGGGGCAATGGGGCCAACGTCCTGACTTTC
j_call: TRBJ1-2; d_call: -; clone_size: -; v_call: TRBV29-1; cdr3_aa: CSVEDQASNYGYTF; cdr3_nt: TGCAGCGTTGAAGATCAGGCCAGTAACTATGGCTACACCTTC
j_call: TRBJ2-1; d_call: TRBD2; clone_size: -; v_call: TRBV6-5; cdr3_aa: CASSSKGLAGSGQYEQFF; cdr3_nt: TGTGCCAGCAGTTCTAAAGGACTAGCGGGATCGGGGCAATATGAGCAGTTCTTC
j_call: TRBJ1-5; d_call: TRBD1; clone_size: few; v_call: TRBV7-2; cdr3_aa: CASSLVGTDSNQPQHF; cdr3_nt: TGTGCCAGCAGCTTGGTTGGGACAGATAGCAATCAGCCCCAGCATTTT
j_call: TRBJ2-1; d_call: TRBD2; clone_size: few; v_call: TRBV24-1; cdr3_aa: CATSDFRLAGGNEQFF; cdr3_nt: TGTGCCACCAGTGATTTTAGGCTAGCGGGAGGGAATGAGCAGTTCTTC
j_call: TRBJ2-1; d_call: TRBD2; clone_size: few; v_call: TRBV27; cdr3_aa: CASSWTSGDYNEQFF; cdr3_nt: TGTGCCAGCAGTTGGACTAGCGGAGACTACAATGAGCAGTTCTTC
j_call: TRBJ1-1; d_call: -; clone_size: few; v_call: TRBV6-1; cdr3_aa: CASKVGVNTEAFF; cdr3_nt: TGTGCCAGCAAGGTAGGGGTGAACACTGAAGCTTTCTTT
j_call: TRBJ2-2; d_call: TRBD2; clone_size: few; v_call: TRBV11-2; cdr3_aa: CASSLVATSGRGTGELFF; cdr3_nt: TGTGCCAGCAGCTTAGTAGCCACTAGCGGGAGAGGCACCGGGGAGCTGTTTTTT
j_call: TRBJ2-3; d_call: -; clone_size: -; v_call: TRBV6-5; cdr3_aa: CASSYSGRTFTDTQYF; cdr3_nt: TGTGCCAGCAGTTACTCGGGCAGGACCTTCACAGATACGCAGTATTTT
j_call: TRBJ2-7; d_call: TRBD2; clone_size: once; v_call: TRBV18; cdr3_aa: CASSPRGGGGTYEQYF; cdr3_nt: TGTGCCAGCTCACCAAGGGGCGGCGGGGGTACCTACGAGCAGTACTTC
j_call: TRBJ2-2; d_call: TRBD1; clone_size: few; v_call: TRBV6-5; cdr3_aa: CASSYLIVGGDTGELFF; cdr3_nt: TGTGCCAGCAGTTACTTAATAGTAGGGGGCGATACCGGGGAGCTGTTTTTT
j_call: TRBJ2-4; d_call: -; clone_size: few; v_call: TRBV12-3/TRBV12-4; cdr3_aa: CASRDEIAKNIQYF; cdr3_nt: TGTGCCAGTCGGGATGAAATAGCCAAAAACATTCAGTACTTC
j_call: TRBJ2-1; d_call: TRBD1; clone_size: -; v_call: TRBV5-6; cdr3_aa: CASRGQGQGNEQFF; cdr3_nt: TGTGCCAGCAGGGGACAGGGGCAGGGCAATGAGCAGTTCTTC
j_call: TRBJ2-7; d_call: TRBD2; clone_size: -; v_call: TRBV27; cdr3_aa: CASSPGSGGEGEQYF; cdr3_nt: TGTGCCAGCAGCCCGGGCTCCGGGGGGGAGGGCGAGCAGTACTTC
j_call: TRBJ2-5; d_call: -; clone_size: -; v_call: TRBV11-2; cdr3_aa: CASSLSSGVQETQYF; cdr3_nt: TGTGCCAGCAGCTTAAGTTCGGGCGTACAAGAGACCCAGTACTTC
j_call: TRBJ2-2; d_call: -; clone_size: -; v_call: TRBV12-5; cdr3_aa: CASGFHGGGELFF; cdr3_nt: TGTGCTAGTGGTTTTCACGGTGGCGGGGAGCTGTTTTTT
j_call: TRBJ2-1; d_call: -; clone_size: few; v_call: TRBV6-2/TRBV6-3; cdr3_aa: CASSYGFLENNEQFF; cdr3_nt: TGTGCCAGCAGTTATGGCTTCCTAGAAAACAATGAGCAGTTCTTC